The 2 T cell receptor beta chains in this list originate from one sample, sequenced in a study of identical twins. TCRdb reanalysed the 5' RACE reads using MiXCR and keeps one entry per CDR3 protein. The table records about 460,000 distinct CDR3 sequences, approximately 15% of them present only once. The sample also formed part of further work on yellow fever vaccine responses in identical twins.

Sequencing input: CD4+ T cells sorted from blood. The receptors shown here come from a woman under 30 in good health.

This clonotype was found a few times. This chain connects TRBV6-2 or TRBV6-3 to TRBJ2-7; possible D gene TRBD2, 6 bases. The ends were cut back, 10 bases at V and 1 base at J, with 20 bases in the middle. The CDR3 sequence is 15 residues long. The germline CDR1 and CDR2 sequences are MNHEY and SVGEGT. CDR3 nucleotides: TGTGCCACCGCGCGTTCATCCGGGACTTCCTACGAGCAGTACTTC. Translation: CATARSSGTSYEQYF.

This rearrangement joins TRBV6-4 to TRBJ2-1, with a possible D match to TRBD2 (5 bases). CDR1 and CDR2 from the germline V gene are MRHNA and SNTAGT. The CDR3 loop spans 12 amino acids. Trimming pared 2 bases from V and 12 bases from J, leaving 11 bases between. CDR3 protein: CASSDILRGQFF. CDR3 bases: TGTGCCAGCAGTGACATCCTCCGGGGGCAGTTCTTC.